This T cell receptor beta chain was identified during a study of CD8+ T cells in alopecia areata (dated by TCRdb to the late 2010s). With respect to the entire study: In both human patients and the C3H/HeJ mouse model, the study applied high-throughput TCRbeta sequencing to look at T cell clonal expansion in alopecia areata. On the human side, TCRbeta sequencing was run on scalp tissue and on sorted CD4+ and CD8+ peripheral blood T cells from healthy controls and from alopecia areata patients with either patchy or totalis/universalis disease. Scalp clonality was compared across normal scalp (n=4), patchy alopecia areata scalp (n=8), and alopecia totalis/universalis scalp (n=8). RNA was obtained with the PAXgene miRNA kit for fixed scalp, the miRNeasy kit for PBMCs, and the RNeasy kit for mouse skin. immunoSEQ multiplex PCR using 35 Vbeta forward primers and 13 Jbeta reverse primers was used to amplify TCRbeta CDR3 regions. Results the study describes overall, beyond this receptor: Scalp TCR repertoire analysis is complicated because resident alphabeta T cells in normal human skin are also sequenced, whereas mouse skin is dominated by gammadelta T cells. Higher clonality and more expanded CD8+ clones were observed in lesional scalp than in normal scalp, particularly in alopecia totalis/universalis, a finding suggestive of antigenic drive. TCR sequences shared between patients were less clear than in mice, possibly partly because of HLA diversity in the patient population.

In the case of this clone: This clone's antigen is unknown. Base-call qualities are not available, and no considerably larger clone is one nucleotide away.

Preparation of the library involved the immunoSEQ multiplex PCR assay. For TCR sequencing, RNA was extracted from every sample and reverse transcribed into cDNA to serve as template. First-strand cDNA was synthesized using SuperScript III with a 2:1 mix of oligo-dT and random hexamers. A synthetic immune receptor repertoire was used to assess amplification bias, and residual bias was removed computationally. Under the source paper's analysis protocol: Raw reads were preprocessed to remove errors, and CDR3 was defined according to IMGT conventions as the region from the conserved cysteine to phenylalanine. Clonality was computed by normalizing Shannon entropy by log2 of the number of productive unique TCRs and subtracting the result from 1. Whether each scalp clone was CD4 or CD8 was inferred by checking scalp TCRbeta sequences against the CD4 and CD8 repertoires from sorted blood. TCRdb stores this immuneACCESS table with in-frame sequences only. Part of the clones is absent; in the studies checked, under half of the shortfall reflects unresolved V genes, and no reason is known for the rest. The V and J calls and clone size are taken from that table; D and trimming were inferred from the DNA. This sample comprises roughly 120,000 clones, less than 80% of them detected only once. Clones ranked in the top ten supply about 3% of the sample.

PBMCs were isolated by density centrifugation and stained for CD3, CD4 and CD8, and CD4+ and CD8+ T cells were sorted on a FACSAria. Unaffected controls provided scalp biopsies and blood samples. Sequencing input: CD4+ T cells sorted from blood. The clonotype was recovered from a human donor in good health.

At the DNA level, the sequence is TGCAGTGCTCTCTTCAATGAGCAGTTCTTC. Its protein product is CSALFNEQFF. Rearrangement joined TRBV20-1 to TRBJ2-1; the D gene lacks a confident call. CDR1 and CDR2 were assigned from the germline V gene (reference sequence) as DFQATT and SNEGSKA. Inclusive of the bounding cysteine and phenylalanine, the CDR3 is 10 residues long. The only DNA kept is the CDR3, 30 bases in frame from the first base. Cut back by 5 bases and 6 bases, the V and J ends lie 5 bases apart.